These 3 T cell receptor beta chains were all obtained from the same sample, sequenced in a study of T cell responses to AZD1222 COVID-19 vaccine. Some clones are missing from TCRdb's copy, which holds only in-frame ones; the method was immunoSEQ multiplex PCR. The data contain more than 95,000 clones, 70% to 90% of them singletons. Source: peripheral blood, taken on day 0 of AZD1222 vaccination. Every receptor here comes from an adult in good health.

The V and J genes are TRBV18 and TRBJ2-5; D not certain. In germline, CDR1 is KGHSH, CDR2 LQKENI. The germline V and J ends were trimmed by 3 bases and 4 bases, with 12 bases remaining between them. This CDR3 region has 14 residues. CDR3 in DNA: TGTGCCAGCTCACCGACGGGCGTGGGAGAGACCCAGTACTTC. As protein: CASSPTGVGETQYF.

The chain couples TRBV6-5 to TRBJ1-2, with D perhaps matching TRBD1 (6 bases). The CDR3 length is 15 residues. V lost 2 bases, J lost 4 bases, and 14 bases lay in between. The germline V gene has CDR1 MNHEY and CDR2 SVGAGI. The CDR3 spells CASSYRGRGTYGYTF. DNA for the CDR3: TGTGCCAGCAGTTACAGAGGGAGGGGGACCTATGGCTACACCTTC.

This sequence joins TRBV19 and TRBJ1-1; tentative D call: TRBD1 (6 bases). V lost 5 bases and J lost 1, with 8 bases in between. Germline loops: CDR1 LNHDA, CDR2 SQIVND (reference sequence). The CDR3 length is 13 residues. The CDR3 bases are TGTGCCAGTAGTGACAGGCCGAACACTGAAGCTTTCTTT. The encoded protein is CASSDRPNTEAFF.